These 13 T cell receptor beta chains originate from one sample sequenced in a study of cytomegalovirus exposure and HLA in healthy donors. PCR involved 60 Vbeta and 13 Jbeta primers. Produced via immunoSEQ multiplex PCR; TCRdb's table is partial and in-frame only. In the table there are under 150,000 clones, around 73% of which are singletons. Specimen: PBMCs. The receptors stem from a human donor in good health.

V is TRBV4-1 and J is TRBJ2-1, with D possibly matching TRBD2 (6 bases). Deletions cut 4 bases from V and 8 bases from J, with 18 bases between. The CDR3 runs to 15 residues. Germline CDR1 MGHRA, CDR2 YSYEKL. The CDR3: CASSLVGEVIYEQFF. The CDR3 nucleotides are TGCGCCAGCAGCCTTGTGGGGGAGGTAATTTATGAGCAGTTCTTC.

J is TRBJ1-1 and V is TRBV30; 10 nucleotides line up with TRBD1. There are 15 residues in the CDR3. CDR1 and CDR2 from the germline V gene are GTSNPN and SVGIG (reference sequence). The V and J ends lost 2 bases and 10 bases, in that order; junction bases with no gene match: 13. Written as DNA, the CDR3 is TGTGCCTGGAGTAGGGGGGACAGGGGCTTGAGAGGAGCTTTCTTT. As protein: CAWSRGDRGLRGAFF.

The chain employs TRBV7-2 and TRBJ1-1; possibly TRBD1 for D (6 bases). Trimming took 2 bases from V and 0 from J, leaving 16 bases between them. CDR1 is SGHTA, CDR2 FQGNSA, per germline. The CDR3 contains 17 residues. CDR3 amino acids: CASSLRDIGGLNTEAFF. In DNA form, the CDR3 reads TGTGCCAGCAGCTTAAGGGACATTGGGGGACTGAACACTGAAGCTTTCTTT.

The gene calls are TRBV7-2 and TRBJ2-1; tentatively, D is TRBD2 (5 bases). CDR3 length: 14 amino acids. Between the trimmed V and J ends, which lost 5 bases and 9 bases, there was a span of 17 bases. Germline V gene data show CDR1 as SGHTA and CDR2 as FQGNSA. The CDR3 sequence is CASSRAAYSGEQFF. CDR3 DNA sequence: TGTGCCAGCAGCCGAGCGGCCTATTCAGGTGAGCAGTTCTTC.

The V gene is TRBV9, the J gene TRBJ1-1; a weak D match, TRBD1 (6 bases). Germline V gives CDR1 SGDLS, CDR2 YYNGEE. V was clipped by 3 bases and J by 3 bases, with 15 bases between them. CDR3 length: 15 residues. The CDR3 sequence is CASSAHGQSYTEAFF. The CDR3 nucleotides are TGTGCCAGCAGCGCCCACGGACAGTCTTACACTGAAGCTTTCTTT. Complete variable domain (other parts from reference TRBV9 and TRBJ1-1): DSGVTQTPKHLITATGQRVTLRCSPRSGDLSVYWYQQSLDQGLQFLIQYYNGEERAKGNILERFSAQQFPDLHSELNLSSLELGDSALYFCASSAHGQSYTEAFFGQGTRLTVV.

Worth noting for this clone: A junction end diverges from the germline sequence, so it may reflect a read error. V gene TRBV9 combines with J gene TRBJ2-1; a weak D match, TRBD1 (5 bases). This CDR3 has 14 amino acids. Germline CDR1 and CDR2: SGDLS and YYNGEE. CDR3 protein: CAGSVATGYNEQFF. The CDR3 bases are TGTGCCGGCAGCGTAGCTACAGGCTACAATGAGCAGTTCTTC. The full variable domain, in which reference TRBV9 and TRBJ2-1 provide the parts outside the CDR3, is DSGVTQTPKHLITATGQRVTLRCSPRSGDLSVYWYQQSLDQGLQFLIQYYNGEERAKGNILERFSAQQFPDLHSELNLSSLELGDSALYFCAGSVATGYNEQFFGPGTRLTVL.

The chain carries TRBV18 and TRBJ2-5; perhaps TRBD1 as D (6 bases). The V gene lost 1 base and the J gene lost 2 bases, with 8 bases spanning the gap. Germline lookup yields CDR1 KGHSH and CDR2 LQKENI. There are 14 residues in the CDR3. The CDR3 region has the DNA TGTGCCAGCTCACCACTTGGACAGCAAGAGACCCAGTACTTC. Its translation is CASSPLGQQETQYF.

V gene TRBV11-2 combines with J gene TRBJ2-5; D perhaps matches TRBD2 (6 bases). The CDR3 is made up of 13 amino acids. The V and J ends lost 6 bases and 0 bases respectively, with 8 bases between them. Germline loops: CDR1 SGHAT, CDR2 FQNNGV. Written as DNA, the CDR3 is TGTGCCAGCAGTGAGCGGGACCAAGAGACCCAGTACTTC. Protein: CASSERDQETQYF.

This clone was recorded only once. The chain is built from TRBV10-1 and TRBJ1-1, with 9 bases identical to TRBD1. This CDR3 has 16 amino acids. V gave up 0 bases and J gave up 8 bases; unmatched junction bases: 10. Germline V lookup: CDR1 WNHNN, CDR2 SYGVQD (reference sequence). In DNA form, the CDR3 reads TGCGCCAGCAGTGAGTCGAGGAGGACAGGGGCTGAGGAAGCTTTCTTT. Translating it yields CASSESRRTGAEEAFF.

This clone appeared a few times. The chain links TRBV6-5 to TRBJ2-1; 12 bases are a match to TRBD2. The CDR3 has 15 residues. After removal of 6 bases from V and 7 bases from J, the junction contained 7 bases not matched to a gene. The germline V gene encodes CDR1 MNHEY and CDR2 SVGAGI. The DNA for the CDR3 is TGTGCCAGCAGCCGACTAGCGGGAGATGCAAATGAGCAGTTCTTC. This codes for CASSRLAGDANEQFF.

The genes are TRBV29-1 and TRBJ1-2, with a weak D call TRBD1 (6 bases). The V end lost 6 bases, the J end lost 3 bases, and 14 bases lay between the germline ends. This CDR3 is 13 amino acids long. Germline-derived CDR1 and CDR2 are SQVTM and ANQGSEA. CDR3 DNA sequence: TGCAGCGTCCAAGGGGGAAAGGACTATGGCTACACCTTC. The encoded protein is CSVQGGKDYGYTF.

As for this clone: The sample contains more than one DNA sequence encoding this CDR3. This chain connects TRBV5-4 to TRBJ1-4; D gene unclear. V lost 0 bases and J lost 0, with 3 bases in between. Germline CDR1 reads SGHNT; CDR2 reads YYREEE (reference sequence). The CDR3 spans 14 residues. In DNA, the CDR3 is TGTGCCAGCAGCTTGGGAGCAACTAATGAAAAACTGTTTTTT. Protein product: CASSLGATNEKLFF.

This sequence joins TRBV9 and TRBJ2-5, with 10 bases identical to TRBD1. CDR3 length: 16 residues. J gave up 2 bases and V 0 bases, and 4 bases lay outside the gene matches. Germline lookup yields CDR1 SGDLS and CDR2 YYNGEE. The CDR3 is CASSVDWDRGQETQYF. The CDR3 nucleotides are TGTGCCAGCAGCGTAGATTGGGACAGGGGTCAAGAGACCCAGTACTTC.